The clone carrying this T cell receptor (beta chain) is labeled as medium-sized. This table comes from immunoSEQ multiplex PCR, and its TCRdb copy is limited to in-frame clones, with some not included. This table holds 40,000 to 50,000 clones, over 65% found once. Trimming removed 5 bases at V and 7 bases at J, with 20 bases between. Per the germline V gene, CDR1 is SGHAT and CDR2 is FQNNGV. The CDR3 is made up of 16 amino acids. The data are from a study of control samples from healthy donors and cancer patients. The V and J genes are TRBV11-2 and TRBJ1-4; D is unclear. This TCR came from a male donor with melanoma. The sample consisted of formalin-fixed, paraffin-embedded tissue. DNA for the CDR3: TGTGCCAGCAGCCCAGGATTCGGGGTAATAGGTGAAAAACTGTTTTTT. This encodes CASSPGFGVIGEKLFF. The full variable domain, completed using reference TRBV11-2 and TRBJ1-4, is EAGVAQSPRYKIIEKRQSVAFWCNPISGHATLYWYQQILGQGPKLLIQFQNNGVVDDSQLPKDRFSAERLKGVDSTLKIQPAKLEDSAVYLCASSPGFGVIGEKLFFGSGTQLSVL.